This TCR beta chain appears in the sequencing data of a study of early T cells in non-severe SARS-CoV-2 infection. Looked up from germline, CDR1 is SQVTM and CDR2 is ANQGSEA. This CDR3 comprises 11 residues. V was pared by 3 bases and J by 7 bases, with 9 bases between. This clonotype has a count of ten or more. The target antigen is unknown. TCRdb called the 5' RACE reads again in MiXCR, with one record for every CDR3 protein. The sample yields about 42,000 distinct CDR3 sequences, 6% to 7.5% seen once. Study-wide results and limits: Anti-spike CD8 specificities were favored by VDJdb matching, whose results missed private and CD4 specificities.

This receptor was identified in an adult who was a healthcare worker with PCR-confirmed SARS-CoV-2 infection or an uninfected control (not recorded which). Sample: whole blood. The chain is built from TRBV29-1 and TRBJ1-2, with unresolved D. CDR3 sequence: CSVDRVGGYTF. The DNA of the CDR3 is TGCAGCGTTGACCGGGTTGGTGGCTACACCTTC.